This T cell receptor (beta chain) emerged from a study of blood T cell repertoires in COVID-19. The wider study: COVID-19 samples from acute and convalescent phases originated in the United States, Italy and Spain. From T cells, B-cell-depleted T cells, or PBMCs came the material, which was cDNA or gDNA.

In the source study's methods: Using reference gene primer amplification, nucleated cell counts were estimated. Method: immunoSEQ multiplex PCR; TCRdb's copy keeps in-frame clones and lacks some. That table gives V, J and clone size, and the DNA gave D and trimming. The sample has tens of thousands of clones, 75% to 85% seen once. The germline V gene encodes CDR1 SEHNR and CDR2 FQNEAQ (reference sequence). V shed 5 bases and J 7 bases; nucleotides not matched to a gene: 7. The CDR3 has 15 amino acids. Sequenced material: peripheral blood. V and J are TRBV7-9 and TRBJ2-1; 11 positions match TRBD2. The receptor was derived from a woman over 75 with acute or convalescent COVID-19. CDR3 bases: TGTGCCAGCAGCACCCGACTAGCGGGAACTAATGAGCAGTTCTTC. Its protein product is CASSTRLAGTNEQFF.